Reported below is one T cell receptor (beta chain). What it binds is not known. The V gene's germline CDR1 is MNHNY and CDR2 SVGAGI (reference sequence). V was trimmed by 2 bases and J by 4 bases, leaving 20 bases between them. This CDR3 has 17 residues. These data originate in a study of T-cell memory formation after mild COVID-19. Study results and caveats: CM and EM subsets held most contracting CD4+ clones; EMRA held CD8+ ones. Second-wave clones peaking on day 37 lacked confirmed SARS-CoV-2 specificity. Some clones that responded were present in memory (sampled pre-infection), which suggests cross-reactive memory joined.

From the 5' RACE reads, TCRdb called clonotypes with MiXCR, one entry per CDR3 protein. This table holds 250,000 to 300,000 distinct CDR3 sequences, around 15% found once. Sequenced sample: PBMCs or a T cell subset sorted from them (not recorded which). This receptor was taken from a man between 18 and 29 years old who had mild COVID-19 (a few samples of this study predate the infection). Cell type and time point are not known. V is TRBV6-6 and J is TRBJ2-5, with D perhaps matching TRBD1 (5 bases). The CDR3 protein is CASSYPGQPDVRETQYF. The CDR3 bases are TGTGCCAGCAGTTACCCAGGGCAACCCGACGTCAGAGAGACCCAGTACTTC.